One sample yielded the 5 T cell receptor beta chains listed below, sequenced in a study of regulatory T cells in long-lasting Graves disease. Time point denoted: newly diagnosed GD, antithyroid drugs for less than 3 months. Isolated PBMC RNA provided the starting material for the TCR library. Construction of the TCR beta libraries employed iRepertoire HTBI primers in conjunction with Arm-PCR of CDR3 regions. A single record per CDR3 protein comes from TCRdb applying MiXCR to the multiplex PCR reads. Seen here are 400,000 to 450,000 distinct CDR3 sequences, over 15% observed once, and the top ten hold around 10%. Another study also made use of these data, one on T cells in Graves' hyperthyroidism and ophthalmopathy.

The source material was peripheral blood mononuclear cells (PBMCs), sampled at new diagnosis, from a patient treated with antithyroid drugs. Every receptor here comes from a woman under 40 with Graves disease.

In regard to this clonotype: One base away lies a much larger clone, so this may be a sequencing read error. The chain uses TRBV5-5 and TRBJ1-1; D might be TRBD1 (6 bases). In germline, CDR1 is SGHKS, CDR2 YYEKEE (reference sequence). The CDR3 consists of 15 residues. The CDR3: CASSARTVSGTGAFF. CDR3 in DNA: TGTGCCAGCAGCGCCCGGACAGTTTCGGGAACTGGAGCTTTCTTT.

The sample holds a few counts of this clonotype. This chain connects TRBV29-1 to TRBJ2-3, with D unresolved. The CDR3 is made up of 11 amino acids. V was clipped by 5 bases and J by 0 bases, with 3 bases between them. Germline CDR1 reads SQVTM; CDR2 reads ANQGSEA. DNA for the CDR3: TGCAGCGTTACGAGCACAGATACGCAGTATTTT. Its translation is CSVTSTDTQYF.

This clonotype was observed at least ten times. The V call is TRBV11-2, the J call TRBJ1-5, with D possibly being TRBD1 (5 bases). The CDR3 length is 15 residues. With 3 bases removed from V and 0 bases from J, the gap between germline ends came to 9 bases. Germline V gene data show CDR1 as SGHAT and CDR2 as FQNNGV. The CDR3 DNA is TGTGCCAGCAGCTTGGCCCAGGGTAGCAATCAGCCCCAGCATTTT. Its protein is CASSLAQGSNQPQHF.

About this clonotype itself: This may be a read error, as it is one base from a much larger clone. J is TRBJ1-5 and V is TRBV6-2 or TRBV6-3, with a possible D match to TRBD1 (6 bases). The germline V gene has CDR1 MNHEY and CDR2 SVGEGT. V was cut by 11 bases and J by 3 bases, with 17 bases left in between. The CDR3 extends over 14 amino acids. The CDR3 loop is CAGADPGANQPQHF. In DNA, the CDR3 is TGTGCCGGCGCCGACCCAGGGGCCAATCAGCCCCAGCATTTT.

This clonotype was observed at least ten times. V usage is TRBV2 and J usage is TRBJ2-5; D ambiguous. The germline V gene has CDR1 SNHLY and CDR2 FYNNEI. Trimming removed 3 bases from V and 5 bases from J, with 19 bases in between. CDR3 length equals 16 residues. CDR3 region: CASSDLGTGRRETQYF. CDR3 DNA sequence: TGTGCCAGCAGTGATCTGGGTACGGGCCGACGGGAGACCCAGTACTTC.